This record looks at one TCR beta chain sequence and its context. Its antigen is as yet unknown. The CDR3 has 14 residues. The V end lost 2 bases, the J end lost 5 bases, and 9 bases lay between the germline ends. From germline, CDR1 is SGHTA and CDR2 FQGNSA. This sample stems from a study of T-cell memory formation after mild COVID-19. Study outcomes and limitations: Pre-infection memory carried some responding clones, suggesting that cross-reactive memory joined. Clonal second-wave expansions that peaked on day 37 had unconfirmed SARS-CoV-2 specificity. CD4+ contracting clones lay mainly in CM and EM, CD8+ ones in EMRA.

TCRdb passed the 5' RACE reads through MiXCR, listing each CDR3 protein once. The top ten clones hold roughly 8.1% of a sample with hundreds of thousands of distinct CDR3 sequences, roughly 20% of them seen once. This chain links TRBV7-2 with TRBJ2-2; a possible D gene is TRBD2 (6 bases). Sequencing input: PBMCs or a T cell subset sorted from them (not recorded which). The TCR sequence derives from an adult woman who had mild COVID-19 (a few samples of this study predate the infection). Cell type and time point are not known. The CDR3 region is CASSLYGGTGELFF. The CDR3 DNA follows: TGTGCCAGCAGCTTATATGGGGGGACCGGGGAGCTGTTTTTT. Full variable domain (rest looked up from reference TRBV7-2 and TRBJ2-2): GAGVSQSPSNKVTEKGKDVELRCDPISGHTALYWYRQSLGQGLEFLIYFQGNSAPDKSGLPSDRFSAERTGGSVSTLTIQRTQQEDSAVYLCASSLYGGTGELFFGEGSRLTVL.